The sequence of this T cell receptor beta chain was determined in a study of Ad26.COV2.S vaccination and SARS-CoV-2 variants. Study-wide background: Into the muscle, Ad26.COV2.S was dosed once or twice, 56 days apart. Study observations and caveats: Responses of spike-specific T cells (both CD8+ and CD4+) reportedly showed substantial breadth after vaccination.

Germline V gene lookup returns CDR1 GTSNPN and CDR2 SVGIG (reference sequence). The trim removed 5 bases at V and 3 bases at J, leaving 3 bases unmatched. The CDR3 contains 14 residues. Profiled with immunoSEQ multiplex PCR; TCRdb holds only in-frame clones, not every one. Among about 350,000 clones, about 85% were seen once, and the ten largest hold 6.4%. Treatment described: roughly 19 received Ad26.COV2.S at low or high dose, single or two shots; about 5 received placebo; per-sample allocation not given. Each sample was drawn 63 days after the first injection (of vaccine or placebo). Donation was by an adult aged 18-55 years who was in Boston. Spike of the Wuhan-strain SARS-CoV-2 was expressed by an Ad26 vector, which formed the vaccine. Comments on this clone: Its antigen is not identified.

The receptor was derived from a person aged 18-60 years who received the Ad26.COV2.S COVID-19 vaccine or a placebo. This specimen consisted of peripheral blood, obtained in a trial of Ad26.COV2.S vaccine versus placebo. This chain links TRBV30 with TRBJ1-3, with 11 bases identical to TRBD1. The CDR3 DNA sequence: TGTGCCTGGGGACAGGGGGCTATTGGAAACACCATATATTTT. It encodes CAWGQGAIGNTIYF.